This TCR beta chain was recovered during a study of multiple sclerosis patients with progressive multifocal leukoencephalopathy. The method was immunoSEQ multiplex PCR; TCRdb's version includes in-frame clones alone and lacks a portion of them. Of approximately 29,000 clones detected, approximately 85% appear once; the ten largest clones hold around 12%. Germline V lookup: CDR1 LNHDA, CDR2 SQIVND (reference sequence). The CDR3 is made up of 16 amino acids. V was clipped by 3 bases and J by 3 bases; unmatched bases: 6. Time point of the sample: time of PML onset. Detection of JC virus DNA in cerebrospinal fluid confirmed PML diagnosed from clinical and MRI findings.

The sequenced sample was PBMCs, obtained from a patient treated with natalizumab. This rearrangement joins TRBV19 to TRBJ2-2, with 8 bases matching TRBD1. This clonotype originated in a woman aged 25 to 39 with progressive multifocal leukoencephalopathy. The CDR3 loop is CASSMKTGAHTGELFF. The CDR3 bases are TGTGCCAGTAGTATGAAGACAGGGGCACACACCGGGGAGCTGTTTTTT.